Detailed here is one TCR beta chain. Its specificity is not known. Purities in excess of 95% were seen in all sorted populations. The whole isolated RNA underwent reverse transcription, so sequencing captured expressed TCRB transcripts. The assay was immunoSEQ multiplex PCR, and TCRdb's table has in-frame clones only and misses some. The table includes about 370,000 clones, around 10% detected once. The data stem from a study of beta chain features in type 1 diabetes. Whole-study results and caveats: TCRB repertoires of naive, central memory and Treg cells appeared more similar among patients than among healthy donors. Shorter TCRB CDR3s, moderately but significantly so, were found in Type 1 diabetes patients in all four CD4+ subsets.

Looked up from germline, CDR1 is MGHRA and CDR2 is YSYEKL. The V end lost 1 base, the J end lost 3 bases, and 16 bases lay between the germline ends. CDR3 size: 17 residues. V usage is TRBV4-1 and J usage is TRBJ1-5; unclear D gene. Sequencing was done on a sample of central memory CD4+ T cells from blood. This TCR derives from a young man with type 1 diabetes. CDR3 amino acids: CASSQGWTLQVNQPQHF. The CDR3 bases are TGCGCCAGCAGCCAAGGGTGGACTCTCCAGGTCAATCAGCCCCAGCATTTT.